What follows are 23 T cell receptor beta chains derived from one specimen sequenced in a study of cytomegalovirus exposure and HLA in healthy donors (dated by TCRdb to about 2017). Receptors were amplified or captured by the immunoSEQ multiplex PCR assay. A mixture of 60 forward primers for TCR Vbeta segments and 13 reverse primers for TCR Jbeta segments was used in the multiplex PCR. The clones in this table, taken by TCRdb from immuneACCESS, are in-frame only. Not every clone is retained; where verified, under half of the shortfall comes from an unresolved V gene, and the cause of the rest is unknown. The sample contains roughly 220,000 clones, roughly 80% of them found a single time. About 3% of the sample is taken by the ten largest. The sequencing sample was made of PBMCs. All receptors derive from a man in his thirties or forties in good health and CMV-seronegative.

Turning to this clone: The junction does not match germline at one end; this may be a read error. The rearrangement uses TRBV6-1 and TRBJ1-2, with D unresolved. Germline CDR1 MNHNS, CDR2 SASEGT. CDR3 length: 15 amino acids. The CDR3 loop reads CASSEASFSKYGYTF. The CDR3 DNA reads as TGTGCCAGCAGTGAAGCGTCCTTTTCTAAGTATGGCTACACCTTC.

V is TRBV6-6 and J is TRBJ2-7; TRBD1 matches 8 bases. V trimming: 9 bases; J trimming: 0 bases; junction bases outside the gene matches: 4. CDR3 length: 13 residues. The germline V gene has CDR1 MNHNY and CDR2 SVGAGI (reference sequence). CDR3 bases: TGTGCCAGTGGACAGGGAATCTCCTACGAGCAGTACTTC. Encoded protein: CASGQGISYEQYF.

Only one count was recorded for this clone. The V call is TRBV2, the J call TRBJ2-7; D not resolved. This CDR3 is built from 12 residues. The germline V and J ends were trimmed by 6 bases and 4 bases, with 10 bases remaining between them. Germline V lookup: CDR1 SNHLY, CDR2 FYNNEI. The CDR3 is CASSPNFYEQYF. DNA for the CDR3: TGTGCCAGCAGCCCCAACTTTTACGAGCAGTACTTC.

The chain joins TRBV28 to TRBJ1-2; D is perhaps TRBD1 (6 bases). The length of the CDR3 is 14 residues. Germline assignment: CDR1 MDHEN and CDR2 SYDVKM. The V gene lost 6 bases and the J gene lost 7 bases, with 18 bases spanning the gap. CDR3 nucleotide sequence: TGTGCCAGCAGGAGAGGGACGGGGGGCACTGGCTACACCTTC. Translating it yields CASRRGTGGTGYTF.

The chain combines TRBV28 with TRBJ1-3; 8 positions match TRBD1. Per the germline V gene, CDR1 is MDHEN and CDR2 is SYDVKM. The CDR3 totals 15 residues. J gave up 2 bases and V 6 bases, and 6 bases lay outside the gene matches. The CDR3 coding sequence is TGTGCCAGCAGCCCTACAGGGGGGGCTGGAAACACCATATATTTT. Translation gives CASSPTGGAGNTIYF.

The chain recombines TRBV19 with TRBJ1-5; 8 bases are shared with TRBD1. CDR3 length: 14 residues. Germline CDR1 reads LNHDA; CDR2 reads SQIVND (reference sequence). V shed 6 bases, J shed 6 bases, and the junction held 7 bases outside the gene matches. CDR3 protein: CASSTFRGPQPQHF. The CDR3 region has the DNA TGTGCCAGTAGCACCTTCAGGGGGCCTCAGCCCCAGCATTTT.

In this sample, this clone turned up once. At one boundary the junction diverges from the germline segment, which might be a read error. The chain is built from TRBV7-3 and TRBJ2-6, with TRBD2 as a possible D gene (6 bases). CDR1 and CDR2 from the germline V gene are SGHTA and FQGTGA. The CDR3 is 17 residues long. CDR3 residues: CASSPAGFGTGASVLTF. The CDR3 coding sequence is TGTGCCAGCAGCCCGGCGGGGTTCGGAACTGGGGCCAGCGTCCTGACTTTC.

The J gene is TRBJ2-2, the V gene TRBV9, with D possibly being TRBD2 (5 bases). Germline lookup yields CDR1 SGDLS and CDR2 YYNGEE. The ends were cut back, 4 bases at V and 4 bases at J, with 14 bases in the middle. This CDR3 is built from 15 residues. This CDR3 reads CASSPAASFTGELFF. For the CDR3, the DNA is TGTGCCAGCAGCCCAGCGGCATCCTTCACCGGGGAGCTGTTTTTT.

The gene calls are TRBV15 and TRBJ2-5, with TRBD1 matching 8 bases. The CDR3 loop spans 14 amino acids. Germline V CDR1 and CDR2: LNHNV, YYDKDF (reference sequence). The V and J ends lost 4 bases and 5 bases, in that order; junction bases with no gene match: 6. DNA of the CDR3: TGTGCCACCAGCATGGACAGGGCCCATGAGACCCAGTACTTC. Its translation is CATSMDRAHETQYF.

V gene TRBV7-9 combines with J gene TRBJ1-3; maybe TRBD1 (6 bases). The CDR3 is 17 amino acids. CDR1 and CDR2 from the germline V gene are SEHNR and FQNEAQ (reference sequence). V was clipped by 0 bases and J by 0 bases, with 12 bases between them. The CDR3 loop reads CASSLARGPFSGNTIYF. In DNA form, the CDR3 reads TGTGCCAGCAGCTTAGCCAGGGGCCCTTTCTCTGGAAACACCATATATTTT.

This chain joins TRBV4-3 and TRBJ2-2, with TRBD1 matching over 8 bases. V lost 2 bases to trimming and J lost 5 bases; unmatched junction nucleotides: 10. Germline values: CDR1 LGHNA, CDR2 YSLEER. The CDR3 is 17 amino acids. Here the CDR3 reads CASSQPRTGKGTGELFF. The CDR3 nucleotides are TGCGCCAGCAGCCAACCCCGGACAGGGAAGGGTACCGGGGAGCTGTTTTTT.

The genes are TRBV19 and TRBJ1-4; 7 bases align to TRBD1. This CDR3 comprises 16 residues. Germline V CDR1 and CDR2: LNHDA, SQIVND (reference sequence). The trim removed 7 bases at V and 0 bases at J, leaving 8 bases unmatched. DNA for the CDR3: TGTGCCAGTACCTTCGGGACAGCCGCAACTAATGAAAAACTGTTTTTT. This encodes CASTFGTAATNEKLFF.

This chain links TRBV5-1 with TRBJ2-5; D is undetermined. V was clipped by 9 bases and J by 0 bases, with 9 bases between them. CDR3 size: 12 residues. Germline loops: CDR1 SGHRS, CDR2 YFSETQ. The CDR3 DNA sequence: TGCGCCACCGCACTTGACCAAGAGACCCAGTACTTC. Residues: CATALDQETQYF.

The table lists this clone with a few counts. The chain links TRBV5-6 to TRBJ1-1; no clear D gene. Per the germline V gene, CDR1 is SGHDT and CDR2 is YYEEEE. V lost 0 bases to trimming and J lost 3 bases, with 6 bases between them. The CDR3 loop spans 13 amino acids. The CDR3 sequence: CASSLGGDTEAFF. In DNA, the CDR3 is TGTGCCAGCAGCTTGGGGGGAGACACTGAAGCTTTCTTT. Combining the CDR3 with reference TRBV5-6 and TRBJ1-1 gives the whole variable domain DAGVTQSPTHLIKTRGQQVTLRCSPKSGHDTVSWYQQALGQGPQFIFQYYEEEERQRGNFPDRFSGHQFPNYSSELNVNALLLGDSALYLCASSLGGDTEAFFGQGTRLTVV.

The CDR3: CASSQDWGAPYNEQFF. CDR3 DNA sequence: TGTGCCAGCAGCCAAGATTGGGGAGCGCCCTACAATGAGCAGTTCTTC. This chain connects TRBV4-2 to TRBJ2-1, with a possible D match to TRBD2 (5 bases). V gave up 0 bases and J gave up 2 bases, with 11 bases separating them. Germline loops: CDR1 LGHNA, CDR2 YNFKEQ. This CDR3 contains 16 residues.

The chain recombines TRBV7-2 with TRBJ2-3; possible D gene TRBD2, 5 bases. The length of the CDR3 is 13 residues. CDR1 SGHTA and CDR2 FQGNSA come from the germline V gene. Trimming removed 4 bases from V and 8 bases from J, with 13 bases in between. CDR3 amino acids: CASSSSRAGTQYF. CDR3 DNA: TGTGCCAGCAGCTCATCGCGGGCAGGTACGCAGTATTTT.

This chain uses TRBV11-2 with TRBJ2-2, with 9 bases that match TRBD1. The CDR3 is 15 amino acids. Germline-derived CDR1 and CDR2 are SGHAT and FQNNGV. With 6 bases clipped from V and 6 bases from J, the junction kept 8 bases outside the gene matches. The CDR3 loop reads CASRAGTGIPGELFF. The CDR3 DNA follows: TGTGCCAGCAGGGCCGGGACAGGGATACCCGGGGAGCTGTTTTTT.

J is TRBJ1-2 and V is TRBV5-6; TRBD1 aligns across 10 bases. The V gene end was trimmed by 4 bases and the J gene end by 3 bases; junction bases not matched to a gene: 6. Germline CDR1 is SGHDT and CDR2 is YYEEEE. The length of the CDR3 is 15 residues. CDR3 sequence: CASSMGGTGDYGYTF. DNA of the CDR3: TGTGCCAGCAGCATGGGTGGGACAGGGGACTATGGCTACACCTTC.

The chain is built from TRBV5-1 and TRBJ2-7, with D possibly TRBD1 on 6 matching bases. Deletions cut 0 bases from V and 4 bases from J, with 20 bases between. CDR1 and CDR2 (germline): SGHRS, YFSETQ. This CDR3 spans 17 amino acids. The CDR3 sequence is CASSLVGGRGGLYEQYF. CDR3 DNA sequence: TGCGCCAGCAGCTTGGTAGGTGGCAGGGGCGGCTTGTACGAGCAGTACTTC. Full variable domain (remainder filled in from reference TRBV5-1 and TRBJ2-7): KAGVTQTPRYLIKTRGQQVTLSCSPISGHRSVSWYQQTPGQGLQFLFEYFSETQRNKGNFPGRFSGRQFSNSRSEMNVSTLELGDSALYLCASSLVGGRGGLYEQYFGPGTRLTVT.

The count of this clone is one. The rearrangement joins TRBV5-1 to TRBJ1-2; 8 bases fit TRBD1. Germline lookup yields CDR1 SGHRS and CDR2 YFSETQ. CDR3 length: 13 amino acids. Trimming removed 2 bases from V and 8 bases from J; junction bases left unmatched: 5. Written as DNA, the CDR3 is TGCGCCAGCAGCTTTGACAGGGGACGGGGCTACACCTTC. This codes for CASSFDRGRGYTF.

The gene calls are TRBV6-5 and TRBJ2-1; the D gene is possibly TRBD2 (6 bases). This CDR3 has 15 residues. V was shortened by 6 bases and J by 3 bases, with 15 bases between the two germline ends. CDR1 is MNHEY and CDR2 is SVGAGI in the germline V gene. The CDR3: CASSRGTGLYNEQFF. The CDR3 DNA sequence: TGTGCCAGCAGCCGCGGGACGGGACTCTACAATGAGCAGTTCTTC.

V gene TRBV28 combines with J gene TRBJ2-2; TRBD1 matches 8 bases. This CDR3 comprises 14 residues. The V gene's germline CDR1 is MDHEN and CDR2 SYDVKM. Losses at the gene ends were 10 bases for V and 1 base for J; bases not matched to a gene: 5. CDR3 sequence (DNA): TGTGCCACCAAACAGGGGGAGAACACCGGGGAGCTGTTTTTT. Its translation: CATKQGENTGELFF.

The chain joins TRBV6-4 to TRBJ2-1, with D tentatively TRBD1 (5 bases). The germline CDR1 and CDR2 sequences are MRHNA and SNTAGT. The CDR3 sequence is 11 residues long. The ends were cut back, 8 bases at V and 9 bases at J, with 11 bases in the middle. The CDR3 sequence is CASGQGSEQFF. The CDR3 region has the DNA TGTGCCAGCGGCCAGGGAAGTGAGCAGTTCTTC.